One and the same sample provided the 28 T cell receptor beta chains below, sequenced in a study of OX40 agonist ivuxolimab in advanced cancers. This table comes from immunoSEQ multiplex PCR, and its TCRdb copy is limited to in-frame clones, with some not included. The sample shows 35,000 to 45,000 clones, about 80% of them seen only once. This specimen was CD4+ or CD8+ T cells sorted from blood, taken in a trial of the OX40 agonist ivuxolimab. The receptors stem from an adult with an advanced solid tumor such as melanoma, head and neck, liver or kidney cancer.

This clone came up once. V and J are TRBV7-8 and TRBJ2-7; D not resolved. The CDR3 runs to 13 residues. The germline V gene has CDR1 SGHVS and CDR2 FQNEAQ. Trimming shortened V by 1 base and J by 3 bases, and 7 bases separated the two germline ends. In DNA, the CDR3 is TGTGCCAGCAGCTTAGTTGACGACTACGAGCAGTACTTC. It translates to CASSLVDDYEQYF.

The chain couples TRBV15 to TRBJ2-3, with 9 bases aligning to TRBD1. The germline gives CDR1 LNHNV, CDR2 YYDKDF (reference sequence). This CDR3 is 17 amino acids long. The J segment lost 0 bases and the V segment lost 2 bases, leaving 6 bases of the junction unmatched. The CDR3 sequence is CATSRTGGLPSTDTQYF. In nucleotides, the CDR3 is TGTGCCACCAGCAGAACAGGGGGCTTACCTAGCACAGATACGCAGTATTTT.

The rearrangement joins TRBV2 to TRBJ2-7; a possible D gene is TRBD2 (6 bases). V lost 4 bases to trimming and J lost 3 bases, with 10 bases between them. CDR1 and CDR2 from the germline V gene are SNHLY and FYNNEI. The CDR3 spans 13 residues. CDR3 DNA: TGTGCCAGCAGTGGGGGGGAGATCTACGAGCAGTACTTC. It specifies CASSGGEIYEQYF.

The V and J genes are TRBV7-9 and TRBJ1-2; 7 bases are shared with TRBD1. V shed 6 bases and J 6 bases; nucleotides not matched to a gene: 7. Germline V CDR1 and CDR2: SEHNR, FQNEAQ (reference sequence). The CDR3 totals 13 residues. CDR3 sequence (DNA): TGTGCCAGCAGTTGGGGACAGACGGATGGCTACACCTTC. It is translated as CASSWGQTDGYTF.

The DNA for the CDR3 is TGCGCCAGCAGCCACCACCGCGGCGCTAACTATGGCTACACCTTC. Amino acid sequence: CASSHHRGANYGYTF. The rearrangement joins TRBV4-1 to TRBJ1-2; no definite D call. The V and J ends lost 3 bases and 0 bases respectively, with 11 bases between them. Germline V CDR1 and CDR2: MGHRA, YSYEKL. There are 15 residues in the CDR3.

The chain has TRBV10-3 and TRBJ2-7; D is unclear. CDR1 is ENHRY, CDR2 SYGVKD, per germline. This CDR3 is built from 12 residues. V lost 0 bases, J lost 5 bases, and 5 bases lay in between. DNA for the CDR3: TGTGCCATCAGTGAGTCACGCAACGAGCAGTACTTC. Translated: CAISESRNEQYF.

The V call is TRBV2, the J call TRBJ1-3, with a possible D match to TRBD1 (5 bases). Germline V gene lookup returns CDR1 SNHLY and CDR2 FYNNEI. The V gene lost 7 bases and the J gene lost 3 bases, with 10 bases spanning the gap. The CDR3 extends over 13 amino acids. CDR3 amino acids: CASILDIGNTIYF. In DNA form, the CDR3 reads TGTGCCAGCATTCTGGACATTGGAAACACCATATATTTT.

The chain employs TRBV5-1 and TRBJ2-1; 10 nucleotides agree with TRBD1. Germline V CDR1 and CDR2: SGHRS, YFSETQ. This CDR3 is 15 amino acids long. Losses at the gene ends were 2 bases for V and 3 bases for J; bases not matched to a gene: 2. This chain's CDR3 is CASSLGTGVYNEQFF. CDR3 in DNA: TGCGCCAGCAGCTTAGGGACAGGGGTCTACAATGAGCAGTTCTTC.

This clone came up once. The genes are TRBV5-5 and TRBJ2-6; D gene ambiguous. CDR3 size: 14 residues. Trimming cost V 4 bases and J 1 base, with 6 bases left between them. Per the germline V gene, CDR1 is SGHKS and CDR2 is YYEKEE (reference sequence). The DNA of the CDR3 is TGTGCCAGCAGCACCTCTTCTGGGGCCAACGTCCTGACTTTC. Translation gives CASSTSSGANVLTF.

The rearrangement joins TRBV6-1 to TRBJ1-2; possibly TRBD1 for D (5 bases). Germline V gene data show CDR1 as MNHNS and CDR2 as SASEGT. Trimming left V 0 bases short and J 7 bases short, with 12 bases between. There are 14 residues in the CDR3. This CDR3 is CASSEARGVFGYTF. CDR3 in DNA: TGTGCCAGCAGTGAAGCGAGGGGCGTATTTGGCTACACCTTC.

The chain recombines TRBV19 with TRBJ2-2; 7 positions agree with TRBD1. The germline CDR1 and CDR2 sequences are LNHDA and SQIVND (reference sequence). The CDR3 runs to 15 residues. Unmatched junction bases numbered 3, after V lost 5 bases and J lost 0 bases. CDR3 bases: TGTGCCAGTAGTTCGGGACAGACGAACACCGGGGAGCTGTTTTTT. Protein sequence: CASSSGQTNTGELFF.

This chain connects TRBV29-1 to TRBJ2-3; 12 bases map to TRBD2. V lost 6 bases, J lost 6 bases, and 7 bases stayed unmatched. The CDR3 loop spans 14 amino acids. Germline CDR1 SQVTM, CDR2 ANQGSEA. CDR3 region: CSVGPSGGGDTQYF. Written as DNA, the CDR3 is TGCAGCGTCGGTCCTAGCGGGGGGGGTGATACGCAGTATTTT.

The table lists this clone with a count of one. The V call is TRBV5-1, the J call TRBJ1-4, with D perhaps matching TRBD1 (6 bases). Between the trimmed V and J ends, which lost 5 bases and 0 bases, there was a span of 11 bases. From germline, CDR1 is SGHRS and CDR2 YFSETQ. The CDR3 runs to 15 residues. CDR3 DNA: TGCGCCAGCAGGTATCGACAGGCAACTAATGAAAAACTGTTTTTT. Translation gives CASRYRQATNEKLFF. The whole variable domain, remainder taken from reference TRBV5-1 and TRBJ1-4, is KAGVTQTPRYLIKTRGQQVTLSCSPISGHRSVSWYQQTPGQGLQFLFEYFSETQRNKGNFPGRFSGRQFSNSRSEMNVSTLELGDSALYLCASRYRQATNEKLFFGSGTQLSVL.

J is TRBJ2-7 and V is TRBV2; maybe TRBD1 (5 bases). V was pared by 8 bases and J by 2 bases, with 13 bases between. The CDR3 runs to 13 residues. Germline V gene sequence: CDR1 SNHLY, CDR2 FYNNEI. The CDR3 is CASLPVQAYEQYF. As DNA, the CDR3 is TGTGCCAGCCTTCCTGTACAGGCCTACGAGCAGTACTTC.

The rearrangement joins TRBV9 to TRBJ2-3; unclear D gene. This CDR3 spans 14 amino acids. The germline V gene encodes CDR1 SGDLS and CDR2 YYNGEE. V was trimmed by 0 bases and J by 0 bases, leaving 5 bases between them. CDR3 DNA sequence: TGTGCCAGCAGCGTAGGGGGTAGCACAGATACGCAGTATTTT. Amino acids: CASSVGGSTDTQYF.

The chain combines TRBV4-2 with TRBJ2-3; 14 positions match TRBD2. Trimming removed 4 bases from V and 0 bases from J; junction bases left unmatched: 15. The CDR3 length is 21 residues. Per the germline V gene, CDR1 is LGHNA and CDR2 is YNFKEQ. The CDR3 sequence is CASSPYVQTSGRVSSTDTQYF. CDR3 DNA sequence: TGTGCCAGCAGCCCCTACGTTCAGACTAGCGGGAGGGTTTCTAGCACAGATACGCAGTATTTT.

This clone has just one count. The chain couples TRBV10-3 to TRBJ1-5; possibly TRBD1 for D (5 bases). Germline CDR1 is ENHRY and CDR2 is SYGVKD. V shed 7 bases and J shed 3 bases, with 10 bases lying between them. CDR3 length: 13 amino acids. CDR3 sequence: CAITGQTNQPQHF. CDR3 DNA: TGTGCCATCACCGGACAAACCAATCAGCCCCAGCATTTT.

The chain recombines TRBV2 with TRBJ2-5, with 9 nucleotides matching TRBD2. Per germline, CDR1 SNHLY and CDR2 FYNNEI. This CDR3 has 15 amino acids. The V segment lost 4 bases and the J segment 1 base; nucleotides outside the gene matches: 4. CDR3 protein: CASSVLRGGQETQYF. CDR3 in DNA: TGTGCCAGCAGTGTTTTGCGGGGGGGCCAAGAGACCCAGTACTTC.

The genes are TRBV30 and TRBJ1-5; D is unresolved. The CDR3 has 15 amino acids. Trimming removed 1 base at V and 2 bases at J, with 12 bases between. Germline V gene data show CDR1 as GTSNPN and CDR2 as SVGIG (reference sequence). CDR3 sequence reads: CAWSGPFSGNQPQHF. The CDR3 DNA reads TGTGCCTGGAGTGGCCCCTTTAGTGGCAATCAGCCCCAGCATTTT.

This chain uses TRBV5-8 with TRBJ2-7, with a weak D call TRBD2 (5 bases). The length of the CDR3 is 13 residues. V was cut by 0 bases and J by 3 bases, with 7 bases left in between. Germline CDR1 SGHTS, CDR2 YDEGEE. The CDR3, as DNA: TGTGCCAGCAGCTTGGTACGGGGCTACGAGCAGTACTTC. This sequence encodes CASSLVRGYEQYF.

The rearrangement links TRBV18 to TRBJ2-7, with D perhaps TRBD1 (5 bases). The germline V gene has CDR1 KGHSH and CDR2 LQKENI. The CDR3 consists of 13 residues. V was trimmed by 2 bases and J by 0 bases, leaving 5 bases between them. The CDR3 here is CASSPGASYEQYF. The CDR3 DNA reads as TGTGCCAGCTCACCAGGGGCCTCCTACGAGCAGTACTTC.

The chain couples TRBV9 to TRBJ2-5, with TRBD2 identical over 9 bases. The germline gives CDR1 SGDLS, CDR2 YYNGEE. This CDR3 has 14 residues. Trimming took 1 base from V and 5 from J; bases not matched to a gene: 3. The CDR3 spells CASSVLAGVETQYF. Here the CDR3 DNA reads TGTGCCAGCAGCGTATTAGCGGGGGTGGAGACCCAGTACTTC.

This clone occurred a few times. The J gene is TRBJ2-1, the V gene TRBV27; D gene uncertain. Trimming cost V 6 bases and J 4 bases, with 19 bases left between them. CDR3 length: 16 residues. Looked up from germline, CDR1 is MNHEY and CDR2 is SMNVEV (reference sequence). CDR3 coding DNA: TGTGCCAGCAGGCAGCAGGCGCTAACTTTGTACAATGAGCAGTTCTTC. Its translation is CASRQQALTLYNEQFF.

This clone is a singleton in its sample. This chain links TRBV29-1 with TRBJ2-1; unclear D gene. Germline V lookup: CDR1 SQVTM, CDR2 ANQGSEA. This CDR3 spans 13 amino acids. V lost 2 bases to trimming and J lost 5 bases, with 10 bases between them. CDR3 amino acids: CSVEFPRDNEQFF. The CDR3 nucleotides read TGCAGCGTTGAATTTCCCCGGGACAATGAGCAGTTCTTC.

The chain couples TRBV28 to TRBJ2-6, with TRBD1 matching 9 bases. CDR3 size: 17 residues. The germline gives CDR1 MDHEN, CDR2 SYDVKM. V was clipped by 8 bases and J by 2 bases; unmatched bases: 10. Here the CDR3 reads CASRPNRGPAGANVLTF. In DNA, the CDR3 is TGTGCCAGCCGGCCAAACAGGGGGCCAGCTGGGGCCAACGTCCTGACTTTC.

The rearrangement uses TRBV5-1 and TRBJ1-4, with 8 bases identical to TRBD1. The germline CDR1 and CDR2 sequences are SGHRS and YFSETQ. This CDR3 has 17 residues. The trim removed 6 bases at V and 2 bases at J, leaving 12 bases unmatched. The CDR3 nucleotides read TGCGCCAGCATGGAGGGGACAGGCACGCGGACTAATGAAAAACTGTTTTTT. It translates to CASMEGTGTRTNEKLFF. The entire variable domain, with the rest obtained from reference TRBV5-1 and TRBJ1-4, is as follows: KAGVTQTPRYLIKTRGQQVTLSCSPISGHRSVSWYQQTPGQGLQFLFEYFSETQRNKGNFPGRFSGRQFSNSRSEMNVSTLELGDSALYLCASMEGTGTRTNEKLFFGSGTQLSVL.

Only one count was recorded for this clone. The CDR3 DNA follows: TGTGCCAGCAGCTTGGAAGGGGGCGGGGAGCTGTTTTTT. It translates to CASSLEGGGELFF. V is TRBV5-4 and J is TRBJ2-2; TRBD1 is a possible D gene (6 bases). Germline CDR1 is SGHNT and CDR2 is YYREEE (reference sequence). With 0 bases removed from V and 7 bases from J, the gap between germline ends came to 7 bases. This CDR3 has 13 residues.

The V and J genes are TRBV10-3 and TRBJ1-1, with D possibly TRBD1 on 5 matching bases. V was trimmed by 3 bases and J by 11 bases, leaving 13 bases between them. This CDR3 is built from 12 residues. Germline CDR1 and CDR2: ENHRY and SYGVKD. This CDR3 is CAISDGGEVAFF. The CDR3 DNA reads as TGTGCCATCAGTGATGGAGGGGAAGTTGCTTTCTTT.